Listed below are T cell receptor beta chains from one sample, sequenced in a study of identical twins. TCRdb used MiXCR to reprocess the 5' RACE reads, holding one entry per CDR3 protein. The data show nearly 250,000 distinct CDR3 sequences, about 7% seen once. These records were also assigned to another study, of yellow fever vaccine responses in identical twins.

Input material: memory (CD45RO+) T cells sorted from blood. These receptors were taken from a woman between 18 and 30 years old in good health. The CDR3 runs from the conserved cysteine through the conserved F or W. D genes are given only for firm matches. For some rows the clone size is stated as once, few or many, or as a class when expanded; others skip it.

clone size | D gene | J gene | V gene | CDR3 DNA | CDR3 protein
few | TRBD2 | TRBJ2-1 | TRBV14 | TGTGCCAGCAGCCCCATCGGGGGGTTATCCTACAATGAGCAGTTCTTC | CASSPIGGLSYNEQFF
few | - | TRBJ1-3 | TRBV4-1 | TGCGCCAGCAGCCAGAGCAGGGCAGGTTCGGGAAACACCATATATTTT | CASSQSRAGSGNTIYF
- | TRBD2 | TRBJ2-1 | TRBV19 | TGTGCCAGTAGTATAGCGACGGGGACGACTAGCGGGAATCGGGATGAGCAGTTCTTC | CASSIATGTTSGNRDEQFF
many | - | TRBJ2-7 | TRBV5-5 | TGTGCCAGCAGCTTGATGCTAGCTTCCTACGAGCAGTACTTC | CASSLMLASYEQYF
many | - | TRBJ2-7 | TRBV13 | TGTGCCAGCAGCAGCAGGGTTGGGGTAAGCTACGAGCAGTACTTC | CASSSRVGVSYEQYF
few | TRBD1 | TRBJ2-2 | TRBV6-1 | TGTGCCAGCAAAAGACAGGGGCAAACCGCCGGGGAGCTGTTTTTT | CASKRQGQTAGELFF
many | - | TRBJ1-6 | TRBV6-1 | TGTGCCAGCAGTCGGGACGGTTATAATTCACCCCTCCACTTT | CASSRDGYNSPLHF
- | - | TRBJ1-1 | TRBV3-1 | TGTGCCAGCAGCCATTTGACAGTTGGTACTGAAGCTTTCTTT | CASSHLTVGTEAFF
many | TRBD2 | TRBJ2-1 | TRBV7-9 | TGTGCCAGCAGCCCAGGACTAGCGGAAGAGAAGCAGTTCTTC | CASSPGLAEEKQFF
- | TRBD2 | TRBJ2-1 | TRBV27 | TGTGCCAGCAGTTTAAGGGGCGGGGGACTCATCGAAGGGAATGAGCAGTTCTTC | CASSLRGGGLIEGNEQFF
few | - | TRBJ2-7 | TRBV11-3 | TGTGCCAGCAGCTTAGAATCCGGGGCAGCTCACTACGAGCAGTACTTC | CASSLESGAAHYEQYF
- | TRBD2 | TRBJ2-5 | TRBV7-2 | TGTGCCAGCAGCTTATTCGGGAGGGCCTTTCCCGAGACCCAGTACTTC | CASSLFGRAFPETQYF
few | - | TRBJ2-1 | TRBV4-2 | TGTGCCAGCAGCCAGTACCTGGGGTCGGTGATGGATGAGCAGTTCTTC | CASSQYLGSVMDEQFF
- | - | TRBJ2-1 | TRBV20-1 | TGCAGTGCTAGAGATCCGGGACCCACTGTGGGGGAGCAGTTCTTC | CSARDPGPTVGEQFF
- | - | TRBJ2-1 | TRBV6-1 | TGTGCCAGCAGCATATTGGGGGAGAGGAGGACCTCTACCGGGCACTTC | CASSILGERRTSTGHF
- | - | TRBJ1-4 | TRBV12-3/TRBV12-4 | TGTGCCAGCAGTTTAGTGCGGGGAGGCGGAAAACTGTTTTTT | CASSLVRGGGKLFF
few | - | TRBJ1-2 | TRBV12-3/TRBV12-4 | TGTGCCACCACCTCGGAAGCTAACTATGGCTACACCTTC | CATTSEANYGYTF
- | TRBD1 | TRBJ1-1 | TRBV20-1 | TGCAGTGCTAGTCCCGGGACAGGGAGAGCTTTCTTT | CSASPGTGRAFF
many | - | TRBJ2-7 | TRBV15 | TGTGCCACCAGCAGAGATGGCGGGAACGAGCAGTACTTC | CATSRDGGNEQYF
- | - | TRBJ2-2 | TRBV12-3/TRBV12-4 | TGTGCCATCTGTCCTCGTTTAGGGCCTAAGAACACCGGGGAGCTGTTTTTT | CAICPRLGPKNTGELFF
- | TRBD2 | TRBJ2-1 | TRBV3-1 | TGTGCCAGCGGCCCGCTAGCGGGAGGGAACAATGAGCAGTTCTTC | CASGPLAGGNNEQFF
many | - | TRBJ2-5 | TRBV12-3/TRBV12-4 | TGTGCCAGCAGTTTCACGGGGCTCCAAGAGACCCAGTACTTC | CASSFTGLQETQYF
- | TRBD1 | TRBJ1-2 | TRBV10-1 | TGCGCCAGCAGTCGGGACAGGGCCGGCTACACCTTC | CASSRDRAGYTF
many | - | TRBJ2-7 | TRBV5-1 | TGCGCCAGCAGCCCTCCGGACGAGCAGTACTTC | CASSPPDEQYF
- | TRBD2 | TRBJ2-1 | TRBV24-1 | TGTGCCACCAGTGTAGCGGGGCCCTACAATGAGCAGTTCTTC | CATSVAGPYNEQFF
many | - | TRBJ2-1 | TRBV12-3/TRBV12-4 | TGTGCCAGCAGTTTAACCCCCTTAGGGCTCTTCTTC | CASSLTPLGLFF
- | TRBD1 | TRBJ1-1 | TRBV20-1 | TGCAGTGCTAGAGAGGGGACAGGAAACACTGAAGCTTTCTTT | CSAREGTGNTEAFF
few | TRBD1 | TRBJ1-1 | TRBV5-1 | TGCGCCAGCAGCTTGGCGGGACAGGGGAACACTGAAGCTTTCTTT | CASSLAGQGNTEAFF
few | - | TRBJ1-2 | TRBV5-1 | TGCGCCAGCAGTCCGGGAAGCCAGGTCTATGGCTACACCTTC | CASSPGSQVYGYTF
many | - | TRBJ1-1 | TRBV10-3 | TGTGCCATCAGCCCGGACAGAAACATGAACACTGAAGCTTTCTTT | CAISPDRNMNTEAFF
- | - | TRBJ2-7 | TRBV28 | TGTGCCAGCAGTTTTCAAGGTATTACCTACGAGCAGTACTTC | CASSFQGITYEQYF
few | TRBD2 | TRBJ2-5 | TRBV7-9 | TGTGCCAGCAGCCCCGAGGCGGGGGGTGGAGAGACCCAGTACTTC | CASSPEAGGGETQYF
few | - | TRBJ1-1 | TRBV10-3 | TGTGCCATCAGTGGAAGGGGGGCTGAAGCTTTCTTT | CAISGRGAEAFF
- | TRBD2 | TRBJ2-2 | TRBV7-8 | TGTGCCAGCAGCAATACTAGCGGGCTCAAGACCGGGGAGCTGTTTTTT | CASSNTSGLKTGELFF
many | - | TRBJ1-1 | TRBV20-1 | TGCAGTGCTTCTTTGGGGGGGTTGAACACTGAAGCTTTCTTT | CSASLGGLNTEAFF
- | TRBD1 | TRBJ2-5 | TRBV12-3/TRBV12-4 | TGTGCCAGCTCTACTGACAGGGTAGAGACCCAGTACTTC | CASSTDRVETQYF
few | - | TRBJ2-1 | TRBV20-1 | TGCAGTGCCCTCTCAGAAGCGGATGTATACAATGAGCAGTTCTTC | CSALSEADVYNEQFF